The 22 T cell receptor beta chains reported below all come from one sample, sequenced in a study of CD8 T cells in ankylosing spondylitis. Study outcomes and limitations: It appeared that ankylosing spondylitis blood was characterized by a TCR beta motif of several highly homologous variants.

TCRdb recomputed calls from the 5' RACE reads with MiXCR, one row per CDR3 protein. The sample yields fewer than 450,000 distinct CDR3 sequences, roughly a sixth seen once. These receptors have no identified antigens. Sequenced input: blood, either unsorted or a sorted T cell fraction (not recorded which). Receptor source: a male donor with ankylosing spondylitis.

This CDR3 is CASTKTQGLAFF. The DNA for the CDR3 is TGTGCCAGCACTAAAACACAGGGGTTAGCTTTCTTT. The chain carries TRBV6-6 and TRBJ1-1; 7 nucleotides line up with TRBD1. V lost 7 bases and J lost 10; bases outside the gene matches: 9. CDR3 length: 12 amino acids. Germline V gives CDR1 MNHNY, CDR2 SVGAGI (reference sequence).

This rearrangement joins TRBV3-1 to TRBJ2-7, with no clear D. CDR1 is LGHDT and CDR2 is YNNKEL in the germline V gene (reference sequence). The CDR3 has 13 residues. V lost 1 base and J lost 2, with 6 bases in between. CDR3 DNA sequence: TGTGCCAGCAGCCAAGGGGCTGCCTACGAGCAGTACTTC. Translating gives CASSQGAAYEQYF.

The chain recombines TRBV9 with TRBJ2-2, with TRBD1 identical over 9 bases. Germline V gene sequence: CDR1 SGDLS, CDR2 YYNGEE. CDR3 size: 16 residues. V shed 0 bases and J 7 bases; nucleotides not matched to a gene: 7. The CDR3 coding sequence is TGTGCCAGCAGCGTAGCTCCGACAGGGGGGAACGGGGAGCTGTTTTTT. This codes for CASSVAPTGGNGELFF.

This clonotype was counted a few times. The chain is built from TRBV7-9 and TRBJ1-2; weak D call: TRBD1 (6 bases). The ends were cut back, 4 bases at V and 3 bases at J, with 12 bases in the middle. This CDR3 is built from 14 residues. From germline, CDR1 is SEHNR and CDR2 FQNEAQ (reference sequence). The CDR3 nucleotides are TGTGCCAGCAGCTCCAACAGGGACCACTATGGCTACACCTTC. Protein sequence: CASSSNRDHYGYTF.

This clonotype has just a few counts. The genes are TRBV29-1 and TRBJ2-7; 11 bases are a match to TRBD1. The length of the CDR3 is 13 residues. With 1 base clipped from V and 10 bases from J, the junction kept 6 bases outside the gene matches. Per the germline V gene, CDR1 is SQVTM and CDR2 is ANQGSEA. The CDR3 loop is CSVEAGQGDPQYF. DNA for the CDR3: TGCAGCGTTGAAGCGGGACAGGGGGACCCCCAGTACTTC.

The rearrangement links TRBV29-1 to TRBJ1-1; 8 nucleotides agree with TRBD1. V was clipped by 3 bases and J by 3 bases; unmatched bases: 6. This CDR3 spans 14 amino acids. Germline lookup yields CDR1 SQVTM and CDR2 ANQGSEA. CDR3 nucleotides: TGCAGCGTTGACGGGGACAGGACCTACACTGAAGCTTTCTTT. Its translation is CSVDGDRTYTEAFF. Supplemented by reference TRBV29-1 and TRBJ1-1, the full variable domain reads SAVISQKPSRDICQRGTSLTIQCQVDSQVTMMFWYRQQPGQSLTLIATANQGSEATYESGFVIDKFPISRPNLTFSTLTVSNMSPEDSSIYLCSVDGDRTYTEAFFGQGTRLTVV.

The table lists this clonotype with a few counts. The DNA for the CDR3 is TGTGCCAGCGGCCTTGGACGGTCCAATCAGCCCCAGCATTTT. Encoded protein: CASGLGRSNQPQHF. The chain recombines TRBV2 with TRBJ1-5; D ambiguous. The germline gives CDR1 SNHLY, CDR2 FYNNEI. The CDR3 is made up of 14 amino acids. Trimming left V 8 bases short and J 3 bases short, with 14 bases between.

There are a few counts of this clonotype. This chain links TRBV27 with TRBJ1-2; D not resolved. The CDR3 has 17 amino acids. The germline gives CDR1 MNHEY, CDR2 SMNVEV (reference sequence). The V and J ends lost 3 bases and 7 bases respectively, with 24 bases between them. CDR3 in DNA: TGTGCCAGCAGTTTCCCTTCCCGCGCCGAAAGGACGGGTGGCTACACCTTC. This translates into CASSFPSRAERTGGYTF.

This clonotype was found many times. The rearrangement links TRBV10-3 to TRBJ2-7; the D is unclear. Germline V CDR1 and CDR2: ENHRY, SYGVKD. CDR3 size: 12 residues. With 8 bases removed from V and 2 bases from J, the gap between germline ends came to 10 bases. CDR3 region: CAIGPDAYEQYF. The CDR3 DNA follows: TGTGCCATCGGGCCCGACGCCTACGAGCAGTACTTC.

This clonotype was observed a few times. This sequence joins TRBV27 and TRBJ1-3; a possible D gene is TRBD1 (5 bases). Trimming stripped 7 bases from V and 2 bases from J, with 12 bases between. Germline V gives CDR1 MNHEY, CDR2 SMNVEV (reference sequence). The CDR3 runs to 14 residues. CDR3 sequence: CASKAGGAGNTIYF. DNA of the CDR3: TGTGCCAGCAAAGCAGGAGGGGCTGGAAACACCATATATTTT.

The chain has TRBV29-1 and TRBJ1-2, with TRBD1 identical over 7 bases. J gave up 4 bases and V 6 bases, and 8 bases lay outside the gene matches. The CDR3 runs 13 residues. CDR1 SQVTM and CDR2 ANQGSEA come from the germline V gene. The CDR3 loop reads CSVAGGGGYGYTF. CDR3 DNA: TGCAGCGTGGCAGGGGGTGGTGGCTATGGCTACACCTTC.

The chain uses TRBV6-1 and TRBJ2-3; D may be TRBD1 or TRBD2 (5 bases each). Trimming took off 9 bases at V and 2 bases at J, with 9 bases between the two ends. The germline CDR1 and CDR2 sequences are MNHNS and SASEGT. The CDR3 is 12 amino acids. CDR3 amino acids: CASQGPTDTQYF. The CDR3 nucleotides are TGTGCCAGTCAGGGACCCACAGATACGCAGTATTTT.

The chain uses TRBV19 and TRBJ1-2; a weak D match, TRBD1 (5 bases). CDR1 LNHDA and CDR2 SQIVND come from the germline V gene (reference sequence). Trimming took 2 bases from V and 2 from J, leaving 21 bases between them. The CDR3 spans 18 residues. The CDR3 reads CASSIRGSIGDLNYGYTF. The CDR3 DNA reads as TGTGCCAGTAGTATACGAGGTTCGATCGGGGACCTGAACTATGGCTACACCTTC. Supplemented by reference TRBV19 and TRBJ1-2, the full variable domain reads DGGITQSPKYLFRKEGQNVTLSCEQNLNHDAMYWYRQDPGQGLRLIYYSQIVNDFQKGDIAEGYSVSREKKESFPLTVTSAQKNPTAFYLCASSIRGSIGDLNYGYTFGSGTRLTVV.

V usage is TRBV20-1 and J usage is TRBJ2-3; no clear D gene. The CDR3 totals 10 residues. Germline V gives CDR1 DFQATT, CDR2 SNEGSKA (reference sequence). V was pared by 5 bases and J by 5 bases, with 5 bases between. Written as DNA, the CDR3 is TGCAGTGCTGGGGTAGATACGCAGTATTTT. Encoded protein: CSAGVDTQYF.

The J gene is TRBJ1-1, the V gene TRBV5-1, with D uncertain. Trimming cost V 5 bases and J 3 bases, with 11 bases left between them. This CDR3 is built from 13 residues. Germline V gives CDR1 SGHRS, CDR2 YFSETQ. CDR3 in DNA: TGCGCCAGCAGAAGGACTCGGGACACTGAAGCTTTCTTT. It codes for CASRRTRDTEAFF. Full variable domain (remainder filled in from reference TRBV5-1 and TRBJ1-1): KAGVTQTPRYLIKTRGQQVTLSCSPISGHRSVSWYQQTPGQGLQFLFEYFSETQRNKGNFPGRFSGRQFSNSRSEMNVSTLELGDSALYLCASRRTRDTEAFFGQGTRLTVV.

This clonotype was detected only a few times. The V call is TRBV5-1, the J call TRBJ2-5, with TRBD1 matching over 8 bases. With 3 bases clipped from V and 5 bases from J, the junction kept 12 bases outside the gene matches. The length of the CDR3 is 16 residues. The germline V gene encodes CDR1 SGHRS and CDR2 YFSETQ. CDR3 sequence: CASSSTGAAVGETQYF. The CDR3 nucleotides read TGCGCCAGCAGCTCGACAGGGGCAGCGGTTGGGGAGACCCAGTACTTC.

The chain joins TRBV20-1 to TRBJ2-3, with TRBD2 identical over 10 bases. The germline V gene has CDR1 DFQATT and CDR2 SNEGSKA (reference sequence). This CDR3 contains 15 residues. V was pared by 0 bases and J by 5 bases, with 5 bases of the junction left unmatched. CDR3 residues: CSARDQASGRDTQYF. The CDR3 DNA reads as TGCAGTGCTAGAGATCAGGCTAGCGGGAGAGATACGCAGTATTTT.

This clonotype occurred a few times. The CDR3 bases are TGTGCCAGCAACCTCGGGACAGGGATGATCGGGGAGCTGTTTTTT. Amino acid sequence: CASNLGTGMIGELFF. This chain connects TRBV3-1 to TRBJ2-2; 9 bases map to TRBD1. The CDR3 length is 15 residues. V lost 7 bases, J lost 7 bases, and 10 bases stayed unmatched. Germline CDR1 and CDR2: LGHDT and YNNKEL (reference sequence).

The chain carries TRBV3-1 and TRBJ1-6; 7 bases fit TRBD1. Unmatched junction bases numbered 5, after V lost 0 bases and J lost 9 bases. In germline, CDR1 is LGHDT, CDR2 YNNKEL (reference sequence). The CDR3 length is 15 residues. CDR3 residues: CASSQESQGGSPLHF. The CDR3 DNA sequence: TGTGCCAGCAGCCAAGAAAGTCAGGGGGGTTCACCCCTCCACTTT. The variable domain in full, with the rest retrieved from reference TRBV3-1 and TRBJ1-6, is DTAVSQTPKYLVTQMGNDKSIKCEQNLGHDTMYWYKQDSKKFLKIMFSYNNKELIINETVPNRFSPKSPDKAHLNLHINSLELGDSAVYFCASSQESQGGSPLHFGNGTRLTVT.

This clonotype has a handful of counts. This chain links TRBV7-6 with TRBJ2-3; TRBD2 matches 8 bases. CDR1 is SGHVS and CDR2 is FNYEAQ in the germline V gene. The CDR3 has 18 amino acids. Trimming removed 1 base from V and 4 bases from J; junction bases left unmatched: 13. The CDR3 DNA reads TGTGCCAGCAGCTTAGAATTTGGCGGGAGGTTCGACGCAGATACGCAGTATTTT. Encoded protein: CASSLEFGGRFDADTQYF.

This clonotype was seen a handful of times. The chain couples TRBV27 to TRBJ2-1, with 10 bases lining up with TRBD2. Germline values: CDR1 MNHEY, CDR2 SMNVEV (reference sequence). V dropped 7 bases and J dropped 7; count of bases not matched to a gene: 25. The CDR3 covers 20 residues. This CDR3 is CASTTRVASGRGGVWNEQFF. For the CDR3, the DNA is TGTGCCAGCACTACCCGCGTGGCTAGCGGGAGAGGTGGGGTCTGGAATGAGCAGTTCTTC.

A few counts support this clonotype. The chain joins TRBV12-3 or TRBV12-4 to TRBJ2-3; 12 bases are shared with TRBD2. Trimming cost V 5 bases and J 6 bases; bases outside gene matches: 9. This CDR3 is built from 16 residues. The CDR3 sequence: CASSPRLAGEGDTQYF. The CDR3 DNA follows: TGTGCCAGCAGTCCTAGACTAGCGGGGGAAGGGGATACGCAGTATTTT.